The rows below give T cell receptor beta chains drawn from one sample of a study of blood T cells in healthy people across ages. TCRdb re-analysed the 5' RACE reads in MiXCR, keeping a single row per CDR3 protein. The data contain over 500,000 distinct CDR3 sequences, around a quarter of them singletons. These same records also appear under a second study, on T cells of mothers and their children.

Sequenced material: blood. These receptors all stem from a boy aged 2-15 years in good health. CDR3s include the opening cysteine and the closing phenylalanine or tryptophan. D genes are given only for firm matches. Size is omitted from some rows. Given values are once, few, many or a class for expanded clones.

j_call d_call v_call clone_size cdr3_nt cdr3_aa
TRBJ2-5 . TRBV7-2 . TGTGCCAGCAGCTTACAGGTTGGGGGGGCGGAGACCCAGTACTTC CASSLQVGGAETQYF
TRBJ2-7 . TRBV2 few TGTGCCAGCAGTGGACGGCTAGCGCTCTACTACGAGCAGTACTTC CASSGRLALYYEQYF
TRBJ2-1 . TRBV6-5 few TGTGCCAGCAGTTACGGCGGATCCGTAGGGCAGTTCTTC CASSYGGSVGQFF
TRBJ2-2 . TRBV7-9 . TGTGCCAGCAGCTTAGTGCGGGGCTACTTCACCGGGGAGCTGTTTTTT CASSLVRGYFTGELFF
TRBJ2-7 TRBD2 TRBV20-1 few TGCAGTGCAGCAGTGGGGGGGTCCCGTAACTCCGAGCAGTACTTC CSAAVGGSRNSEQYF
TRBJ2-2 . TRBV4-3 . TGCGCCAGCAGCCAAGTTATGGGGGGCACTGCCGGGGAGCTGTTTTTT CASSQVMGGTAGELFF
TRBJ1-2 . TRBV6-5 many TGTGCCAGCACCCAACAGGGCCTTTATGGCTACACCTTC CASTQQGLYGYTF
TRBJ2-3 . TRBV9 . TGTGCCAGCAGCGTAGATAGCACAGATACGCAGTATTTT CASSVDSTDTQYF
TRBJ2-3 TRBD2 TRBV10-1 few TGCGCCAGCAGTGATGGGAGGGCCGGCACAGATACGCAGTATTTT CASSDGRAGTDTQYF
TRBJ2-1 TRBD2 TRBV7-2 many TGTGCCAGCAGCCCGCGGAAACTAGCGGAGAATGAGCAGTTCTTC CASSPRKLAENEQFF
TRBJ1-2 . TRBV24-1 . TGTGCCACCAGTGAGCCCGGGAGCCCCTCCGCTGGCTACACCTTC CATSEPGSPSAGYTF
TRBJ2-1 TRBD2 TRBV10-3 . TGTGCCATCAGTGAGGGGATAGCGGGAGCGAATGAGCAGTTCTTC CAISEGIAGANEQFF
TRBJ1-4 . TRBV7-9 . TGTGCCAGCAGCTTAGAGAGGACAGCCCTTGGGGGGGAAAAACTGTTTTTT CASSLERTALGGEKLFF
TRBJ2-5 . TRBV19 . TGTGCCAGTAGTGAGACGCTGAGCGAGACCCAGTACTTC CASSETLSETQYF
TRBJ2-3 . TRBV5-1 . TGCGCCAGCAGCTTAATAGCGGTTGGCACAGATACGCAGTATTTT CASSLIAVGTDTQYF
TRBJ2-7 . TRBV4-1 . TGCGCCAGCAGCCAACGGCTAGGTTCGTCCTACGAGCAGTACTTC CASSQRLGSSYEQYF
TRBJ2-7 . TRBV20-1 . TGCAGTGCTACGGGGGAGAAATTCGGGCAGTACTTC CSATGEKFGQYF
TRBJ1-2 . TRBV16 few TGTGCCAGCAGCCGATCCAGGATTGGCGGCTACACCTTC CASSRSRIGGYTF
TRBJ2-5 TRBD1 TRBV10-3 . TGTGCCATCAGACCTGGGACAGGGTTCCAAGAGACCCAGTACTTC CAIRPGTGFQETQYF
TRBJ2-7 . TRBV6-5 . TGTGCCAGCAGATTCAACCGGGACGCCGCCTACGAGCAGTACTTC CASRFNRDAAYEQYF
TRBJ2-1 . TRBV29-1 once TGCAGCGTTGAAGATGAGGGAATTGGTGAGCAGTTCTTC CSVEDEGIGEQFF
TRBJ1-6 TRBD1 TRBV5-5 . TGTGCCAGCGGGACTGGCTTGGACAGGGTTAATTCACCCCTCCACTTT CASGTGLDRVNSPLHF
TRBJ1-2 TRBD1 TRBV27 . TGTGCCCCCCCGGGACAGGGCTATGGCTACACCTTC CAPPGQGYGYTF
TRBJ2-5 . TRBV4-3 . TGCGCCAGCAGCCAAGATAGGGGGAGGGCCCGAGAGACCCAGTACTTC CASSQDRGRARETQYF
TRBJ1-5 . TRBV20-1 few TGCAGTGCTAGAGAGGGGGGGCATTATAGCAATCAGCCCCAGCATTTT CSAREGGHYSNQPQHF
TRBJ2-5 TRBD2 TRBV29-1 . TGCAGCGTTGCGGGACTAGCGGGAGGGCCGGAGACCCAGTACTTC CSVAGLAGGPETQYF
TRBJ2-5 TRBD2 TRBV10-3 . TGTGCCATCAGTGGAAGTTGGGCTAGCGGGCTCCAAGAGACCCAGTACTTC CAISGSWASGLQETQYF
TRBJ1-2 . TRBV5-1 . TGCGCCAGCAGCTTGGGGCCAGGGATGGCCGTTGGCTACACCTTC CASSLGPGMAVGYTF
TRBJ1-1 . TRBV7-2 . TGTGCCAGCAGCTTAGTCTTGGTCAGCATGAACACTGAAGCTTTCTTT CASSLVLVSMNTEAFF
TRBJ2-1 . TRBV2 few TGTGCCAGCAGGGGGCGGACGGGCAATGAGCAGTTCTTC CASRGRTGNEQFF
TRBJ2-3 . TRBV7-6 few TGTGCCAGCAGCTTTACGGAGGATACGCAGTATTTT CASSFTEDTQYF
TRBJ1-1 . TRBV4-3 few TGCGCCAGCAGAGATAAAAGGGGGAACACTGAAGCTTTCTTT CASRDKRGNTEAFF
TRBJ2-5 . TRBV20-1 . TGCAGTGCTGGAGCTCCGGACGGGCAGACCCAGTACTTC CSAGAPDGQTQYF
TRBJ1-5 TRBD1 TRBV4-2 few TGTGCCAGCAGCCACCCCGGGACAGATCAGCCCCAGCATTTT CASSHPGTDQPQHF
TRBJ2-3 TRBD2 TRBV7-2 . TGTGCCAGCAGCTTAAATAGCGGGGGGCTGGGAGATACGCAGTATTTT CASSLNSGGLGDTQYF
TRBJ2-3 TRBD2 TRBV29-1 . TGCAGCGTTGAGCGGGAGGGCCTCCCGAGTACGCAGTATTTT CSVEREGLPSTQYF
TRBJ2-3 . TRBV7-9 . TGTGCCAGCAGCTCGCGGCTGCACACCATAACAGATACGCAGTATTTT CASSSRLHTITDTQYF
TRBJ2-7 . TRBV20-1 few TGCAGTGCTAGAGATGAAGAAGGCTCCTACGAGCAGTACTTC CSARDEEGSYEQYF
TRBJ1-6 . TRBV20-1 few TGCAGTGCTAGGGATTCCAGAACCAATTCACCCCTCCACTTT CSARDSRTNSPLHF
TRBJ2-5 . TRBV18 . TGTGCCAGCTCCTCAGTCCTAGGGGAGACCCAGTACTTC CASSSVLGETQYF
TRBJ1-1 . TRBV5-1 . TGCGCCAGCAGCCCCCGGGGGGGACGTACGAACACTGAAGCTTTCTTT CASSPRGGRTNTEAFF
TRBJ1-3 . TRBV5-1 . TGCGCCAGCAGCTCGGGAACAGGGTACTCCTCTGGAAACACCATATATTTT CASSSGTGYSSGNTIYF
TRBJ2-1 TRBD2 TRBV11-1 few TGTGCCAGCAGCCCCTCCGGGGGGGGCACCTACAATGAGCAGTTCTTC CASSPSGGGTYNEQFF
TRBJ2-2 . TRBV12-3/TRBV12-4 few TGTGCCAGCAGTCCTCCGAGCGGTTCGAACACCGGGGAGCTGTTTTTT CASSPPSGSNTGELFF
TRBJ1-4 . TRBV4-3 . TGCGCCAGCAGCCAAGAGGGTCGAGCCGGGACCCCGTTTTTT CASSQEGRAGTPFF